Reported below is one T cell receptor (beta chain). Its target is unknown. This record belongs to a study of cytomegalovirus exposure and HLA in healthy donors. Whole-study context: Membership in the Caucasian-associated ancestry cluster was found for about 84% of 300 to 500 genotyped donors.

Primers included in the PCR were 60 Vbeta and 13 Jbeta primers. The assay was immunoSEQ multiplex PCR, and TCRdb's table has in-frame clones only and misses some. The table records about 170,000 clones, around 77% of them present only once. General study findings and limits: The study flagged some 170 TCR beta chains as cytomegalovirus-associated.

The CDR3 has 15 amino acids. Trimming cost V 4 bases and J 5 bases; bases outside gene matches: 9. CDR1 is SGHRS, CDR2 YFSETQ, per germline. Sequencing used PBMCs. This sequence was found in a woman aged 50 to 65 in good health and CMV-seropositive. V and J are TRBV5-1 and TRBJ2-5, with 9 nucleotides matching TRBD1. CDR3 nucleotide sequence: TGCGCCAGCAGCCCTACAGGGGGCCAGGGGGAGACCCAGTACTTC. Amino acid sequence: CASSPTGGQGETQYF.